This TCR beta chain was recovered during a study of CD8 T cells in ankylosing spondylitis. Study results and limitations: Seemingly distinctive of ankylosing spondylitis blood was a TCR beta motif formed by eight highly homologous variants.

TCRdb reprocessed the 5' RACE reads with MiXCR, giving one entry per CDR3 protein. The sample includes tens of thousands of distinct CDR3 sequences, approximately 5% of them seen just once. CDR1 is DFQATT, CDR2 SNEGSKA, per germline (reference sequence). J was trimmed by 6 bases and V by 6 bases; bases with no gene match: 9. The CDR3 is 14 amino acids. This clonotype appeared many times. Its antigen is undetermined. This TCR was sampled from a male donor with ankylosing spondylitis or in good health (not recorded which). The rearrangement joins TRBV20-1 to TRBJ2-3, with 10 bases fitting TRBD1. Sequenced: blood, either unsorted or a sorted T cell fraction (not recorded which). The CDR3 here is CSARGDRGYDTQYF. Here the CDR3 DNA reads TGCAGTGCCAGGGGGGACAGGGGTTATGATACGCAGTATTTT.